The 5 T cell receptor beta chains below were found in one sample sequenced in a study of glioma-infiltrating T cells. The iRepertoire nested amplicon-rescue multiplex PCR amplified TCR alpha and beta CDR3s from RNA. TCRdb reprocessed the multiplex PCR reads via MiXCR and lists one record per CDR3 protein. In the table there are 10,000 to 15,000 distinct CDR3 sequences, around 27% of which are singletons. The sample taken for sequencing was glioma tissue, nonneoplastic brain tissue, or PBMCs (not recorded which). These receptors were taken from a human donor with low-grade glioma or glioblastoma, undergoing nonglioma brain surgery, or in good health (not recorded which).

The chain joins TRBV28 to TRBJ2-7; 8 positions match TRBD2. Germline V CDR1 and CDR2: MDHEN, SYDVKM. The CDR3 loop spans 15 amino acids. V gave up 8 bases and J gave up 1 base; unmatched junction bases: 10. The CDR3 sequence is CASSEVREGSYEQYF. CDR3 coding DNA: TGTGCCAGCTCCGAAGTCCGGGAGGGTTCCTACGAGCAGTACTTC.

The V gene is TRBV5-5, the J gene TRBJ2-1; D is perhaps TRBD1 or TRBD2 (5 bases each). Trimming left V 7 bases short and J 3 bases short, with 11 bases between. The germline V gene encodes CDR1 SGHKS and CDR2 YYEKEE (reference sequence). The length of the CDR3 is 13 residues. CDR3: CASGGRLYNEQFF. The CDR3 DNA follows: TGTGCCAGCGGGGGTAGGCTCTACAATGAGCAGTTCTTC.

This clonotype has at least ten counts. The rearrangement links TRBV19 to TRBJ2-7, with D unresolved. V lost 6 bases, J lost 6 bases, and 15 bases lay in between. The CDR3 is 13 amino acids. Germline V gives CDR1 LNHDA, CDR2 SQIVND (reference sequence). The CDR3 region has the DNA TGTGCCAGTAGCGTGGAAACCGGACGCGAGCAGTACTTC. It codes for CASSVETGREQYF.

Ten or more counts support this clonotype. This chain connects TRBV2 to TRBJ1-5; no firm D call. This CDR3 spans 13 amino acids. Germline CDR1 is SNHLY and CDR2 is FYNNEI. Trimming removed 3 bases from V and 4 bases from J, with 7 bases in between. The CDR3 loop is CASSDEGNQPQHF. In DNA form, the CDR3 reads TGTGCCAGCAGTGACGAAGGGAATCAGCCCCAGCATTTT.

This clonotype was seen only a few times. The chain uses TRBV4-1 and TRBJ2-7; D perhaps matches TRBD2 (5 bases). Trimming removed 0 bases at V and 5 bases at J, with 14 bases between. The CDR3 is 15 amino acids. The germline V gene encodes CDR1 MGHRA and CDR2 YSYEKL. The CDR3 nucleotides read TGCGCCAGCAGCCAAGATCGAGGGAGTGGCAACGAGCAGTACTTC. Residues: CASSQDRGSGNEQYF.